This T cell receptor beta chain was recorded in a study of T cell responses to AZD1222 COVID-19 vaccine. General study findings and limits: No day 14 peak samples; only post-peak repertoires were characterized.

Using immunoSEQ multiplex PCR, the repertoire was profiled, and TCRdb retains in-frame clones only, with some absent. The table records about 110,000 clones, around 88% of them present only once. This clone was seen ten or more times. No antigen is known for it. Source: peripheral blood, taken on day 0 of AZD1222 vaccination. This sequence originates from an adult in good health.

DNA of the CDR3: TGTGCCAGCACCGGAAGACATGTCGCGAACACTGAAGCTTTCTTT. Amino acid sequence: CASTGRHVANTEAFF. This chain uses TRBV2 with TRBJ1-1; D gene uncertain. The CDR3 is 15 residues long. Trimming removed 7 bases from V and 1 base from J, with 16 bases in between. Germline V gene data show CDR1 as SNHLY and CDR2 as FYNNEI.